These 2 T cell receptor beta chains were all obtained from the same sample, sequenced in a study of blood T cell repertoires in COVID-19. Repertoires were generated with immunoSEQ multiplex PCR, while TCRdb's copy carries only in-frame clones and drops some. The sample carries 250,000 to 400,000 clones, 75% to 90% recorded once. The sample taken for sequencing was peripheral blood. These receptors were collected from a woman aged 25 to 39 with COVID-19, enrolled during active disease.

The chain links TRBV5-1 to TRBJ2-1, with D uncertain. This CDR3 is built from 15 residues. Trimming stripped 2 bases from V and 1 base from J, with 10 bases between. Germline V gene sequence: CDR1 SGHRS, CDR2 YFSETQ. The CDR3 region has the DNA TGCGCCAGCAGCTTAAGAGATGAATCCTACAATGAGCAGTTCTTC. It is translated as CASSLRDESYNEQFF.

The CDR3 DNA is TGTGCCAGCAGCCAAGGGGCAGGGGGGAACTATGGCTACACCTTC. Amino acids: CASSQGAGGNYGYTF. The chain carries TRBV14 and TRBJ1-2; 7 positions match TRBD1. Germline loops: CDR1 SGHDN, CDR2 FVKESK. V lost 1 base, J lost 2 bases, and 4 bases stayed unmatched. The CDR3 length is 15 residues.